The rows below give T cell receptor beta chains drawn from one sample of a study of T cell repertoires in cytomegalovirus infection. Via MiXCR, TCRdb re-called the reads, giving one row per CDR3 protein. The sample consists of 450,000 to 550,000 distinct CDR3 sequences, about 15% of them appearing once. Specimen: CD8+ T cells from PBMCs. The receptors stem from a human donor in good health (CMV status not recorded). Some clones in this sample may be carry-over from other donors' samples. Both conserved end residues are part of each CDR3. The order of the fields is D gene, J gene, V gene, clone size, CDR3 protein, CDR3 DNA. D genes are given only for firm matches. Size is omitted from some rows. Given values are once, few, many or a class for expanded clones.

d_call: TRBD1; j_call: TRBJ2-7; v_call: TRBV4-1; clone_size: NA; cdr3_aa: CASSQVRGHYEQYF; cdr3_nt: TGCGCCAGCAGCCAAGTGAGGGGGCACTACGAGCAGTACTTC
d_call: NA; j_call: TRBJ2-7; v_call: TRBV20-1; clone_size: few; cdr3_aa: CSARSLSYEQYF; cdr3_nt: TGCAGTGCTAGGTCCCTGTCCTACGAGCAGTACTTC
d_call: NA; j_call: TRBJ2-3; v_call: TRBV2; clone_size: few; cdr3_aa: CASSEASRSTDTQYF; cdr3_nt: TGTGCCAGCAGTGAAGCATCCCGAAGCACAGATACGCAGTATTTT
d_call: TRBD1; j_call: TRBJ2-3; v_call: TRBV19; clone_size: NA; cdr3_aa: CASSILQGAPDTQYF; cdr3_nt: TGTGCCAGTAGTATCTTACAGGGGGCCCCAGATACGCAGTATTTT
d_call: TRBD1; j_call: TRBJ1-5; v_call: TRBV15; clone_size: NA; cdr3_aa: CATSYTGGQGGNQPQHF; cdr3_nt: TGTGCCACCAGCTATACGGGGGGACAGGGCGGCAATCAGCCCCAGCATTTT
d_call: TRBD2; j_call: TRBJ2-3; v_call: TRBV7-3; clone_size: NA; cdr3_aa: CARSPRTSGTDTQYF; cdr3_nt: TGTGCCAGAAGCCCCAGGACTAGCGGCACAGATACGCAGTATTTT
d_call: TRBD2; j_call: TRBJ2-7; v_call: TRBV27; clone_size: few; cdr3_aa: CASSSREDEQYF; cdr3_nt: TGTGCCAGCAGTTCCCGGGAGGACGAGCAGTACTTC
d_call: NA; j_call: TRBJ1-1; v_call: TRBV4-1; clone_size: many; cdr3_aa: CASSQDHVGTEAFF; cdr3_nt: TGCGCCAGCAGCCAAGATCACGTGGGAACTGAAGCTTTCTTT
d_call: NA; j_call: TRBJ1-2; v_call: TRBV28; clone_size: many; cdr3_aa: CASTRPPYGYTF; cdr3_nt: TGTGCCAGCACTCGCCCACCCTATGGCTACACCTTC
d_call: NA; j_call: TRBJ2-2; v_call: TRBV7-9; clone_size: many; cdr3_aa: CASSQAQTTGELFF; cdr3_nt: TGTGCCAGCAGCCAAGCGCAGACCACCGGGGAGCTGTTTTTT
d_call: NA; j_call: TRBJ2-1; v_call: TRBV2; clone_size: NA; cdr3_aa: CASSVGRRENEQFF; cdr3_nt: TGTGCCAGCAGTGTGGGACGCCGGGAGAATGAGCAGTTCTTC
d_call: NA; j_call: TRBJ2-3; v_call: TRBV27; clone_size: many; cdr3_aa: CASSLSRVAMDTQYF; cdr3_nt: TGTGCCAGCAGTTTATCAAGGGTCGCTATGGATACGCAGTATTTT
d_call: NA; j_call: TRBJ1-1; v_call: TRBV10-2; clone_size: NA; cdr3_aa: CASSESFFWAFF; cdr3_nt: TGCGCCAGCAGTGAGTCGTTCTTCTGGGCTTTCTTT
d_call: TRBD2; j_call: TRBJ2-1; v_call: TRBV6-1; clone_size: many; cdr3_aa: CASTMTSGTYNEQFF; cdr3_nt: TGTGCCAGCACTATGACTAGCGGGACATACAATGAGCAGTTCTTC
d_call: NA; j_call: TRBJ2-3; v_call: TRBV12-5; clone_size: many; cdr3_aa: CASATGFSTHTDTQYF; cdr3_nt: TGTGCTAGTGCCACAGGGTTTTCCACACACACAGATACGCAGTATTTT
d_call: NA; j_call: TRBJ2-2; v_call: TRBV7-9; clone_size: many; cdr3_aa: CASSSQTPPNTGELFF; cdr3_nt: TGTGCCAGCAGCTCCCAGACACCTCCAAACACCGGGGAGCTGTTTTTT
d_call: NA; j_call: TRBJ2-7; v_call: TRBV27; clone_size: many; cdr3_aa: CASSDTLSYEQYF; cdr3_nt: TGTGCCAGCAGCGACACCCTCTCCTACGAGCAGTACTTC
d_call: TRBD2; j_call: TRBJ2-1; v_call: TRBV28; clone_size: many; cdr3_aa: CASSLGSGRPLSYNEQFF; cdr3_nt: TGTGCCAGCAGTTTAGGGAGCGGGAGGCCCTTGTCCTACAATGAGCAGTTCTTC
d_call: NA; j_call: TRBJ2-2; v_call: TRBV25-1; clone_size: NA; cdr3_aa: CARKVNTGELFF; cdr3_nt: TGTGCCCGCAAGGTGAACACCGGGGAGCTGTTTTTT
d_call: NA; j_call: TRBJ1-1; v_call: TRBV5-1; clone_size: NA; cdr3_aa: CASSLSPGPNTEAFF; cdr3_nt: TGCGCCAGCAGCCTTAGCCCCGGGCCGAACACTGAAGCTTTCTTT
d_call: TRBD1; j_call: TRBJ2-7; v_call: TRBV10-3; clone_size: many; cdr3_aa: CAISESKGAAYEQYF; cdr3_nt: TGTGCCATCAGTGAGTCGAAGGGGGCGGCGTACGAGCAGTACTTC
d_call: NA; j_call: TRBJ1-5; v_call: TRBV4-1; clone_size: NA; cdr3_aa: CASSQDKGKVQPQHF; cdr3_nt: TGCGCCAGCAGCCAAGATAAGGGGAAGGTTCAGCCCCAGCATTTT
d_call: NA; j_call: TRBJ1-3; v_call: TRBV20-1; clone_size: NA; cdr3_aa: CSARAGPEFPSGNTIYF; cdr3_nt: TGCAGTGCTAGAGCCGGGCCCGAATTCCCCTCTGGAAACACCATATATTTT
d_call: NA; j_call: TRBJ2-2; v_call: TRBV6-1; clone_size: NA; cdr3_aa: CASRGDTGELFF; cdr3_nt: TGTGCCAGCAGAGGGGACACCGGGGAGCTGTTTTTT
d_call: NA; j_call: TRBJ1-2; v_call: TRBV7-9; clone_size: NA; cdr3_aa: CASSRRDMDYGYTF; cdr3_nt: TGTGCCAGCAGTCGCAGGGACATGGACTATGGCTACACCTTC
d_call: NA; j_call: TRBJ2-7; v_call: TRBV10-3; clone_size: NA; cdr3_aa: CAISEPPEQYF; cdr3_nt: TGTGCCATCAGTGAGCCGCCCGAGCAGTACTTC
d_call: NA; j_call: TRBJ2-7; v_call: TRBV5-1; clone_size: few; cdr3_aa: CASSFGTGEGAYEQYF; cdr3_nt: TGCGCCAGCAGCTTCGGGACCGGCGAGGGGGCCTACGAGCAGTACTTC
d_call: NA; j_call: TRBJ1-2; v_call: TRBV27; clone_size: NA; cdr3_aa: CASSFSPRQDPNYGYTF; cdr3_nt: TGTGCCAGCAGTTTCTCGCCGCGACAGGACCCTAACTATGGCTACACCTTC
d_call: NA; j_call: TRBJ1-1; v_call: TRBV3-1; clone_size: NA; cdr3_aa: CASSQDRDTLNTEAFF; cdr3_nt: TGTGCCAGCAGCCAAGATAGGGACACCCTGAACACTGAAGCTTTCTTT
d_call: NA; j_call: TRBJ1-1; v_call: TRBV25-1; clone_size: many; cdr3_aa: CASSENLVGFF; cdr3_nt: TGTGCCAGCAGTGAGAACCTTGTGGGTTTCTTT